This is a list of T cell receptor beta chains from one sample in a study of early T cells in non-severe SARS-CoV-2 infection. TCRdb ran MiXCR on the 5' RACE reads and lists one entry per CDR3 protein. The table shows 90,000 to 100,000 distinct CDR3 sequences, with roughly an eighth occurring only once. Source material: whole blood. Source of these receptors: an adult who was a healthcare worker with PCR-confirmed SARS-CoV-2 infection or an uninfected control (not recorded which). Each CDR3 is given with its conserved first and last residue. The order of the fields is D gene, V gene, clone size, J gene, CDR3 protein, CDR3 DNA. A D gene is named only where the DNA matches it firmly. Not every row has a clone size; where given, it reads once, few, many or a size class.

TRBD1	TRBV11-2	few	TRBJ2-1	CASSPQGSAYNEQFF	TGTGCCAGCAGCCCACAGGGGAGCGCCTACAATGAGCAGTTCTTC
NA	TRBV6-2/TRBV6-3	NA	TRBJ2-1	CASTLQGTYNEQFF	TGTGCCAGCACCCTCCAAGGCACCTACAATGAGCAGTTCTTC
NA	TRBV19	few	TRBJ2-7	CASATGTTYEQYF	TGTGCCAGCGCAACAGGGACGACCTACGAGCAGTACTTC
NA	TRBV20-1	few	TRBJ1-1	CSAREPLGTEAFF	TGCAGTGCTAGAGAACCCTTGGGCACTGAAGCTTTCTTT
TRBD2	TRBV5-1	few	TRBJ2-5	CASTDSGGPSKETQYF	TGCGCCAGCACCGATAGCGGGGGCCCCTCCAAAGAGACCCAGTACTTC
NA	TRBV6-1	NA	TRBJ1-5	CASSDARWGRLTGEPQHF	TGTGCCAGCAGTGACGCCCGTTGGGGCAGGCTAACCGGAGAGCCCCAGCATTTT
NA	TRBV20-1	many	TRBJ1-3	CSARPQGSSGNTIYF	TGCAGTGCCAGGCCCCAGGGGAGCTCTGGAAACACCATATATTTT
TRBD1	TRBV28	NA	TRBJ2-7	CASSSDRGVSYEQYF	TGTGCCAGCAGTTCGGACAGGGGAGTAAGCTACGAGCAGTACTTC
NA	TRBV7-2	many	TRBJ1-6	CASSLVSPLHF	TGTGCCAGCAGCTTAGTATCACCCCTCCACTTT
TRBD1	TRBV7-2	few	TRBJ1-5	CASSLEQGKPQHF	TGTGCCAGCAGCTTAGAACAGGGGAAGCCCCAGCATTTT
NA	TRBV7-8	many	TRBJ2-3	CASSLVGTGRSDTQYF	TGTGCCAGCAGCTTAGTCGGGACCGGACGTTCAGATACGCAGTATTTT
NA	TRBV11-2	NA	TRBJ2-1	CASSTQRVSYNEQFF	TGTGCCAGCAGCACCCAGCGGGTCTCTTACAATGAGCAGTTCTTC
NA	TRBV9	few	TRBJ1-1	CASSVGGGTSNTEAFF	TGTGCCAGCAGCGTAGGTGGGGGGACCTCGAACACTGAAGCTTTCTTT
NA	TRBV20-1	few	TRBJ1-5	CSAEGRNQPQHF	TGCAGTGCTGAGGGTCGCAATCAGCCCCAGCATTTT
NA	TRBV29-1	NA	TRBJ1-5	CSVGVDSLGSPQHF	TGCAGCGTTGGAGTAGACAGCCTCGGTTCGCCCCAGCATTTT
NA	TRBV7-9	few	TRBJ2-5	CASSLEARQETQYF	TGTGCCAGCAGCTTAGAGGCGCGCCAAGAGACCCAGTACTTC